The present TCR beta chain was sequenced within a study of CD8+ T cells in alopecia areata (dated by TCRdb to the late 2010s). The study in broad terms: Treated patients were enrolled in an open-label pilot trial of oral tofacitinib at 5 to 10 mg twice daily for moderate-to-severe alopecia areata. Tofacitinib was given for 6 to 18 months, followed by 6 months of follow-up off drug to assess delayed response and recurrence. Disease severity in treated patients was measured with the SALT score, which quantifies the percentage of affected scalp surface area. In both human patients and the C3H/HeJ mouse model, the study applied high-throughput TCRbeta sequencing to look at T cell clonal expansion in alopecia areata. On the human side, TCRbeta sequencing was run on scalp tissue and on sorted CD4+ and CD8+ peripheral blood T cells from healthy controls and from alopecia areata patients with either patchy or totalis/universalis disease. Tofacitinib-treated patients had biopsies at baseline and at 4 and 24 weeks of treatment, with a later scalp biopsy in several patients. Clonality in the scalp was compared among normal scalp (n=4), patchy alopecia areata scalp (n=8), and alopecia totalis/universalis scalp (n=8). RNA was extracted with the PAXgene miRNA kit for fixed scalp, the miRNeasy kit for PBMCs, and the RNeasy kit for mouse skin. TCRbeta CDR3 regions were amplified by immunoSEQ multiplex PCR with 35 Vbeta forward and 13 Jbeta reverse primers.

The V and J ends are trimmed by 7 bases and 8 bases, leaving 8 bases between them. From its cysteine to its phenylalanine, the CDR3 spans 9 amino acids. Solely the CDR3 DNA is kept, with 27 bases framed from the first base. The germline V gene encodes CDR1 SQVTM and CDR2 ANQGSEA. Summary of the overall study and its limitations: During tofacitinib treatment, many expanded lesional clones remained in scalp and blood, and this persistence may partly explain relapse after treatment is stopped. Resident alphabeta T cells in normal human skin are also sequenced, complicating scalp TCR repertoire analysis, unlike mouse skin dominated by gammadelta T cells. Shared TCR sequences between patients were less evident than in mice, which may be partly attributable to HLA diversity in the patient population. Higher clonality and more expanded CD8+ clones were observed in lesional scalp than in normal scalp, particularly in alopecia totalis/universalis, a finding suggestive of antigenic drive. Because the treated cohort was small and included a single nonresponder, larger studies are needed to assess links between baseline CD8+ expansion and response. Tofacitinib significantly decreased scalp clonality and the number of expanded CD8+ clones among the top 100 scalp clones.

This clone was recorded a few times. Its target antigen remains unknown. Per-base qualities were not stored, and no clone one base away is much larger. The library relied on the immunoSEQ multiplex PCR assay. RNA was extracted from all samples and reverse transcribed into cDNA as template for TCR sequencing. SuperScript III was used for first-strand cDNA synthesis, primed with a 2:1 mix of oligo-dT and random hexamers. A synthetic immune receptor repertoire was used to measure amplification bias, and any remaining bias was corrected computationally. The authors processed their data as follows. Raw reads were preprocessed to remove errors, and CDR3 was defined according to IMGT conventions as the region from the conserved cysteine to phenylalanine. Clonality was computed as 1 minus the Shannon entropy, with the entropy normalized by log2 of the number of productive unique TCRs. CD4 or CD8 identity of scalp clones was inferred by cross-referencing scalp TCRbeta sequences with sorted blood CD4 and CD8 repertoires. The table comes from immuneACCESS by way of TCRdb, which keeps in-frame sequences with V and J called. Part of the clones is missing from these tables; in studies checked, under half for an unresolved V gene and the rest for unknown reasons. V, J and clone size are those of that table, while D and trimming were read from the DNA. The sample records 190,000 or so clones, 55% to 70% of which are singletons. Of the sample, 5.5% to 6% is held by the ten largest clones.

Read against the paper, the sample's time point label means: about 25 weeks on oral tofacitinib. According to the study, the label for this sample's treatment or condition signals: oral pan-JAK inhibitor, 5-10 mg twice daily. Lesional scalp punch biopsies and peripheral blood were obtained from alopecia areata patients. PBMCs were separated by density centrifugation and stained for CD3, CD4 and CD8, after which CD4+ and CD8+ T cells were sorted on a FACSAria. This clonotype was obtained from a human donor with alopecia areata. The rearrangement combines TRBV29-1 with TRBJ1-2; there is no confident call for the D gene. Specimen: CD4+ T cells sorted from blood, collected at week 24, from a patient treated with tofacitinib. The DNA is TGCAGCGCCTTGAAGGGCTACACCTTC. Translated, this is CSALKGYTF.